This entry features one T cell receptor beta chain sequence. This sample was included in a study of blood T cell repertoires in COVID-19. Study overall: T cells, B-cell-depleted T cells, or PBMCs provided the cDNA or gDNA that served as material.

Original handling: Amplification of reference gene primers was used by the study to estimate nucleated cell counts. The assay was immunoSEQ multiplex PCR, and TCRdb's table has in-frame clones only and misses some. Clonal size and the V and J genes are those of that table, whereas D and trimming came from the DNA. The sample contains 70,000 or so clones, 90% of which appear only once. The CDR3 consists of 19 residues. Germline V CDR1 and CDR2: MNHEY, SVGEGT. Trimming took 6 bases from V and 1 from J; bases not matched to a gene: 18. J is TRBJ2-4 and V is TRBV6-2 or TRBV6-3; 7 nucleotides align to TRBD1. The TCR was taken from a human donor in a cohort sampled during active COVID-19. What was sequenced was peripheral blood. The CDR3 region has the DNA TGTGCCAGCAGCCCTCGTCACGACAGGGCGAAGGGGGCCAAAAACATTCAGTACTTC. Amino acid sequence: CASSPRHDRAKGAKNIQYF.